This T cell receptor beta chain was sequenced for a study of T-cell memory formation after mild COVID-19. Each CDR3 protein is one row after TCRdb ran MiXCR on the 5' RACE reads. The sample shows around 320,000 distinct CDR3 sequences, less than 20% of them seen only once. The V gene's germline CDR1 is SGHRS and CDR2 YFSETQ. CDR3 length: 19 residues. With V trimmed by 0 bases and J by 4 bases, 11 bases remained unmatched. In its sample, this clonotype was seen many times. The receptor's source is a man aged 18 to 30 who had mild COVID-19 (a few samples of this study predate the infection). Cell type and time point are not known. Sequencing was carried out using PBMCs or a T cell subset sorted from them (not recorded which). This sequence joins TRBV5-1 and TRBJ2-5; TRBD2 aligns across 14 bases. The CDR3 spells CASSLDMKPGTSGGETQYF. CDR3 nucleotides: TGCGCCAGCAGCTTGGATATGAAACCCGGGACTAGCGGGGGAGAGACCCAGTACTTC.